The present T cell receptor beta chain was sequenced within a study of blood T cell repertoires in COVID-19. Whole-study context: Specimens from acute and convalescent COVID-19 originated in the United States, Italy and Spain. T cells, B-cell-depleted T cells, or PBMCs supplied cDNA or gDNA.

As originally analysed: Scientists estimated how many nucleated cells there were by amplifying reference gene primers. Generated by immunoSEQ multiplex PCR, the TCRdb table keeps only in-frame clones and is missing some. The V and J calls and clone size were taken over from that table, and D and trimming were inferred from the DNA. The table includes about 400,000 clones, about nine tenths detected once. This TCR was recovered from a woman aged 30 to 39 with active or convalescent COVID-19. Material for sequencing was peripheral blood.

CDR3 in DNA: TGTGCCAGCAGCTTATCCCAGGGGGCGCTAGCCAAAAACATTCAGTACTTC. Its translation: CASSLSQGALAKNIQYF. The V call is TRBV11-2, the J call TRBJ2-4; 8 nucleotides align to TRBD1. The V segment lost 2 bases and the J segment 0 bases; nucleotides outside the gene matches: 6. CDR3 size: 17 residues. Germline V gene data show CDR1 as SGHAT and CDR2 as FQNNGV.